These 6 T cell receptor beta chains were sequenced from one sample in a study of shared clonotypes between healthy human individuals. Naive CD8 isolation took CD45RO-negative cells positively selected for CCR7 and excluded terminally differentiated effector memory CD45RA+ cells. Here immunoSEQ multiplex PCR was the method, and the copy in TCRdb shows in-frame clones only, minus some. The table shows 600,000 or so clones, with roughly 98% occurring only once. Material: naive CD8+ T cells sorted from blood. These receptors were collected from a man aged 25-45 years in good health.

This chain connects TRBV2 to TRBJ1-2; perhaps TRBD1 as D (6 bases). Germline CDR1 reads SNHLY; CDR2 reads FYNNEI. Trimming removed 2 bases at V and 3 bases at J, with 10 bases between. This CDR3 is built from 14 residues. Here the CDR3 DNA reads TGTGCCAGCAGTGAAAGGGCAGGGGACTATGGCTACACCTTC. It encodes CASSERAGDYGYTF.

The chain links TRBV27 to TRBJ2-7; 7 bases map to TRBD2. The trim removed 3 bases at V and 3 bases at J, leaving 8 bases unmatched. The CDR3 extends over 15 amino acids. The germline V gene has CDR1 MNHEY and CDR2 SMNVEV (reference sequence). CDR3 residues: CASSFAAGGSYEQYF. For the CDR3, the DNA is TGTGCCAGCAGTTTTGCCGCCGGGGGGAGCTACGAGCAGTACTTC.

The chain has TRBV7-8 and TRBJ2-5, with 9 bases identical to TRBD2. CDR3 length: 17 amino acids. CDR1 SGHVS and CDR2 FQNEAQ come from the germline V gene. Germline trimming cut 2 bases from V and 5 bases from J; bases unmatched to any gene: 12. Here the CDR3 DNA reads TGTGCCAGCAGCTTAAATCCTAGCGGGACAACTTGGGAGACCCAGTACTTC. It yields the protein CASSLNPSGTTWETQYF.

CDR3 loop: CASSLGGKNIQYF. CDR3 coding DNA: TGCGCCAGCAGCCTCGGAGGGAAAAACATTCAGTACTTC. The chain recombines TRBV4-1 with TRBJ2-4; TRBD2 is a possible D gene (6 bases). Germline CDR1 reads MGHRA; CDR2 reads YSYEKL. V shed 4 bases and J shed 4 bases, with 8 bases lying between them. CDR3 length: 13 amino acids.

The chain carries TRBV7-8 and TRBJ2-7, with 8 nucleotides matching TRBD2. Germline lookup yields CDR1 SGHVS and CDR2 FQNEAQ. After removal of 1 base from V and 7 bases from J, the junction contained 9 bases not matched to a gene. The CDR3 is 15 residues long. The CDR3 protein is CASSLVPGGPEEQYF. The CDR3 region has the DNA TGTGCCAGCAGCTTAGTTCCGGGAGGGCCAGAGGAGCAGTACTTC.

The chain joins TRBV27 to TRBJ2-1; no reliable D call. The CDR3 runs to 15 residues. Germline CDR1 reads MNHEY; CDR2 reads SMNVEV (reference sequence). Trimming cost V 1 base and J 5 bases, with 12 bases left between them. The CDR3: CASSLLGSSNNEQFF. CDR3 bases: TGTGCCAGCAGTTTATTGGGCAGTTCTAACAATGAGCAGTTCTTC.